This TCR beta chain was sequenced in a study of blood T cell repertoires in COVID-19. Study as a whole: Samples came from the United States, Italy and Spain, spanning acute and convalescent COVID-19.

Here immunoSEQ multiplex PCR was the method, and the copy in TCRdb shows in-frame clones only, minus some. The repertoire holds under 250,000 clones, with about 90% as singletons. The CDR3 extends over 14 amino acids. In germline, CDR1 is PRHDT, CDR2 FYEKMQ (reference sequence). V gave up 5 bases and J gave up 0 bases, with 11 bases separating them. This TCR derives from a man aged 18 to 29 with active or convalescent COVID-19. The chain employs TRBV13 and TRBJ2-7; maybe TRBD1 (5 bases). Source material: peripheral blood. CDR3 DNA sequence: TGTGCCAGCAGCCGATCGACAGTCTCCTACGAGCAGTACTTC. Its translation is CASSRSTVSYEQYF.